This passage covers 30 T cell receptor beta chains from one sample sequenced in a study of T cells in Graves' hyperthyroidism and ophthalmopathy. What was amplified from RNA transcripts were TCR beta CDR3 regions. HTBI primers drove first-round RT-PCR of the TCR CDR3. TCRdb called the multiplex PCR reads again in MiXCR, with one record for every CDR3 protein. The sample has a few hundred thousand distinct CDR3 sequences; roughly 14% are singletons. The source material was blood. Receptors originate from a woman aged 18-30 years with Graves' hyperthyroidism that later progressed to Graves' ophthalmopathy.

The chain recombines TRBV15 with TRBJ2-5; 7 bases line up with TRBD1. V was clipped by 3 bases and J by 1 base; unmatched bases: 5. The CDR3 is 15 amino acids. Germline V CDR1 and CDR2: LNHNV, YYDKDF (reference sequence). As DNA, the CDR3 is TGTGCCACCAGCAGTTCCGCAGGGGGCCAAGAGACCCAGTACTTC. It specifies CATSSSAGGQETQYF.

In this sample, this clonotype turned up a few times. This chain joins TRBV14 and TRBJ1-1; 7 bases line up with TRBD1. The CDR3 spans 16 residues. Germline V gene sequence: CDR1 SGHDN, CDR2 FVKESK. J gave up 6 bases and V 0 bases, and 10 bases lay outside the gene matches. The CDR3 region has the DNA TGTGCCAGCAGCCAAGAATCAACAGGGGCGGGCGCTGAAGCTTTCTTT. Residues: CASSQESTGAGAEAFF.

This clonotype was picked up many times. The rearrangement uses TRBV10-1 and TRBJ1-1; D call uncertain. Trimming stripped 2 bases from V and 4 bases from J, with 14 bases between. Germline CDR1 and CDR2: WNHNN and SYGVQD (reference sequence). The CDR3 covers 15 residues. CDR3 nucleotides: TGCGCCAGCAGTGAGAGTCAGGCTACGGGCACTGAAGCTTTCTTT. This codes for CASSESQATGTEAFF.

This clonotype was observed many times. The gene calls are TRBV12-3 or TRBV12-4 and TRBJ2-7; the match to TRBD1 covers 9 bases. The CDR3 length is 15 residues. With V trimmed by 5 bases and J by 2 bases, 7 bases remained unmatched. The CDR3 loop reads CASSTDRGGTYEQYF. CDR3 DNA: TGTGCCAGCAGTACAGACAGGGGGGGAACCTACGAGCAGTACTTC.

This clonotype was picked up many times. The V call is TRBV20-1, the J call TRBJ2-7, with 8 bases that match TRBD1. V dropped 6 bases and J dropped 3; count of bases not matched to a gene: 4. CDR3 length: 12 residues. Germline V CDR1 and CDR2: DFQATT, SNEGSKA (reference sequence). Here the CDR3 reads CSASGGSYEQYF. The DNA of the CDR3 is TGCAGTGCCTCAGGGGGCAGCTACGAGCAGTACTTC.

V and J are TRBV7-9 and TRBJ1-2; TRBD1 matches 8 bases. With V trimmed by 2 bases and J by 3 bases, 14 bases remained unmatched. The CDR3 length is 18 residues. Germline loops: CDR1 SEHNR, CDR2 FQNEAQ (reference sequence). The chain's CDR3 is CASSLTSFYRDRHYGYTF. The CDR3 region has the DNA TGTGCCAGCAGCTTAACGAGCTTTTACCGGGACAGGCACTATGGCTACACCTTC.

This chain connects TRBV19 to TRBJ1-4; 9 bases line up with TRBD1. Per germline, CDR1 LNHDA and CDR2 SQIVND (reference sequence). CDR3 length: 15 residues. The trim removed 6 bases at V and 5 bases at J, leaving 7 bases unmatched. The CDR3 DNA is TGTGCCAGTAGAACACCGGGACAGGGAAATGAAAAACTGTTTTTT. It is translated as CASRTPGQGNEKLFF.

Ten or more counts support this clonotype. This chain joins TRBV6-1 and TRBJ2-1, with 8 bases lining up with TRBD2. The trim removed 5 bases at V and 7 bases at J, leaving 4 bases unmatched. Germline assignment: CDR1 MNHNS and CDR2 SASEGT. This CDR3 is built from 13 residues. The CDR3 DNA sequence: TGTGCCAGCAGTTCGGGACTAGTAAATGAGCAGTTCTTC. The encoded protein is CASSSGLVNEQFF.

This clonotype was counted many times. The chain joins TRBV20-1 to TRBJ2-1; 10 bases line up with TRBD2. The J segment lost 1 base and the V segment lost 0 bases, leaving 9 bases of the junction unmatched. The CDR3 loop spans 18 amino acids. CDR1 is DFQATT, CDR2 SNEGSKA, per germline (reference sequence). The CDR3 sequence: CSARDKREGRQSYNEQFF. DNA of the CDR3: TGCAGTGCTAGAGATAAGCGGGAGGGCCGTCAGTCCTACAATGAGCAGTTCTTC.

This clonotype was counted at least ten times. This chain joins TRBV11-2 and TRBJ2-2; 7 bases are a match to TRBD1. V trimming: 7 bases; J trimming: 5 bases; junction bases outside the gene matches: 7. Per germline, CDR1 SGHAT and CDR2 FQNNGV. The CDR3 consists of 14 residues. The CDR3 DNA reads TGTGCCAGCAACCAGGGGGTAGGGACCGGGGAGCTGTTTTTT. This encodes CASNQGVGTGELFF.

This clonotype was seen many times. This rearrangement joins TRBV28 to TRBJ2-2; possible D gene TRBD1, 6 bases. V was pared by 2 bases and J by 1 base, with 17 bases between. This CDR3 has 18 amino acids. Germline CDR1 is MDHEN and CDR2 is SYDVKM. The CDR3 protein is CASSLVVPSQGNTGELFF. CDR3 nucleotides: TGTGCCAGCAGTTTAGTAGTACCGTCACAGGGGAACACCGGGGAGCTGTTTTTT.

The table lists this clonotype with a few counts. The V call is TRBV20-1, the J call TRBJ1-6, with no clear D. The CDR3 covers 15 residues. Trimming shortened V by 0 bases and J by 8 bases, and 14 bases separated the two germline ends. Germline CDR1 is DFQATT and CDR2 is SNEGSKA (reference sequence). The CDR3 region has the DNA TGCAGTGCTAGAGACCACCATATTCCGGATTCACCCCTCCACTTT. It encodes CSARDHHIPDSPLHF.

This clonotype has at least ten counts. V gene TRBV15 combines with J gene TRBJ1-5, with no clear D. The V and J ends lost 6 bases and 4 bases respectively, with 22 bases between them. Looked up from germline, CDR1 is LNHNV and CDR2 is YYDKDF (reference sequence). This CDR3 has 17 amino acids. Here the CDR3 DNA reads TGTGCCACCAGTCCCCTTGTCCAAAGCCGAGGGAATCAGCCCCAGCATTTT. Amino acid sequence: CATSPLVQSRGNQPQHF.

This clonotype came up many times. V gene TRBV18 combines with J gene TRBJ1-5; D ambiguous. There are 14 residues in the CDR3. Germline lookup yields CDR1 KGHSH and CDR2 LQKENI. V shed 2 bases and J shed 3 bases, with 8 bases lying between them. The CDR3: CASSPRQVNQPQHF. The CDR3 nucleotides are TGTGCCAGCTCACCAAGGCAGGTCAATCAGCCCCAGCATTTT. The full variable domain, rest sourced from reference TRBV18 and TRBJ1-5, is NAGVMQNPRHLVRRRGQEARLRCSPMKGHSHVYWYRQLPEEGLKFMVYLQKENIIDESGMPKERFSAEFPKEGPSILRIQQVVRGDSAAYFCASSPRQVNQPQHFGDGTRLSIL.

A few counts support this clonotype. Given a much more abundant clone one base away, this may be a read error. The chain has TRBV5-1 and TRBJ2-1, with a weak D call TRBD2 (6 bases). The CDR3 is 15 amino acids. The V end lost 0 bases, the J end lost 7 bases, and 14 bases lay between the germline ends. CDR1 is SGHRS, CDR2 YFSETQ, per germline. The CDR3 DNA follows: TGCGCCAGCAGCTTGGATCCAGCGGGTGCAAATGAGCAGTTCTTC. This sequence encodes CASSLDPAGANEQFF.

In its sample, this clonotype was seen many times. The V call is TRBV6-1, the J call TRBJ2-5; no definite D call. Deletions cut 5 bases from V and 5 bases from J, with 15 bases between. The CDR3 sequence is 14 residues long. CDR1 and CDR2 from the germline V gene are MNHNS and SASEGT. CDR3 amino acids: CASSSGPAAETQYF. CDR3 sequence (DNA): TGTGCCAGCAGTTCCGGGCCGGCCGCGGAGACCCAGTACTTC.

CDR3 amino acids: CASSLRRDTIPVAGGSSYEQYF. CDR3 in DNA: TGTGCCAGCAGCTTGCGCCGGGACACCATACCCGTAGCGGGAGGGTCCTCCTACGAGCAGTACTTC. The chain uses TRBV5-6 and TRBJ2-7; 11 bases are a match to TRBD2. The CDR3 consists of 22 residues. Germline-derived CDR1 and CDR2 are SGHDT and YYEEEE. Losses at the gene ends were 1 base for V and 0 bases for J; bases not matched to a gene: 21.

There are a few counts of this clonotype. This CDR3 is CAPDAGLGKDTQYF. DNA for the CDR3: TGTGCCCCCGACGCGGGTTTGGGGAAAGATACGCAGTATTTT. V usage is TRBV7-9 and J usage is TRBJ2-3, with D possibly matching TRBD2 (5 bases). The ends were cut back, 11 bases at V and 5 bases at J, with 20 bases in the middle. This CDR3 is 14 amino acids long. Germline V CDR1 and CDR2: SEHNR, FQNEAQ (reference sequence).

This clonotype was seen many times. The chain has TRBV2 and TRBJ2-5; the D is unclear. The ends were cut back, 4 bases at V and 2 bases at J, with 8 bases in the middle. Looked up from germline, CDR1 is SNHLY and CDR2 is FYNNEI. CDR3 size: 13 residues. CDR3 loop: CASSVNVQETQYF. DNA of the CDR3: TGTGCCAGCAGTGTCAATGTTCAAGAGACCCAGTACTTC.

V and J are TRBV29-1 and TRBJ2-7; TRBD2 aligns across 8 bases. Trimming cost V 3 bases and J 2 bases; bases outside gene matches: 15. The germline V gene encodes CDR1 SQVTM and CDR2 ANQGSEA. This CDR3 is 17 amino acids long. The CDR3 DNA follows: TGCAGCGTTGAGGTGGTAGCCGGGAGGGGAGGCACCTACGAGCAGTACTTC. Its translation is CSVEVVAGRGGTYEQYF.

This clonotype turned up a few times. This may arise from a read error, as a much more abundant clone is one base away. The gene calls are TRBV25-1 and TRBJ1-5; D possibly corresponds to TRBD1 (6 bases). The germline V and J ends were trimmed by 5 bases and 3 bases, with 8 bases remaining between them. This CDR3 has 13 amino acids. Germline CDR1 is MGHDK and CDR2 is SYGVNS. CDR3 amino acids: CASSWGLNQPQHF. CDR3 coding DNA: TGTGCCAGCAGTTGGGGGCTCAATCAGCCCCAGCATTTT.

The table lists this clonotype with a few counts. The CDR3 bases are TGTGCCAGCAGCTCTACAGGTGCCTTGCAGCCCCAGCATTTT. Protein sequence: CASSSTGALQPQHF. The gene calls are TRBV9 and TRBJ1-5, with D perhaps TRBD1 (5 bases). CDR3 size: 14 residues. V lost 4 bases and J lost 7, with 15 bases in between. The germline V gene has CDR1 SGDLS and CDR2 YYNGEE.

This chain connects TRBV9 to TRBJ2-3; possible D gene TRBD2, 5 bases. V lost 3 bases to trimming and J lost 2 bases, with 13 bases between them. The CDR3 runs 15 residues. Germline values: CDR1 SGDLS, CDR2 YYNGEE. The CDR3 spells CASSAAGVDTDTQYF. CDR3 nucleotides: TGTGCCAGCAGCGCGGCCGGGGTAGACACAGATACGCAGTATTTT.

This clonotype was seen many times. The chain couples TRBV28 to TRBJ2-7; D could derive from TRBD1 or TRBD2 (5 bases each). The CDR3 covers 16 residues. Trimming pared 1 base from V and 0 bases from J, leaving 13 bases between. Germline CDR1 reads MDHEN; CDR2 reads SYDVKM. The CDR3 is CASSLFRRESSYEQYF. In nucleotides, the CDR3 is TGTGCCAGCAGTTTATTTCGCAGGGAGAGCTCCTACGAGCAGTACTTC.

In its sample, this clonotype was seen a few times. The V and J genes are TRBV20-1 and TRBJ2-7; TRBD2 agrees at 8 bases. The V gene end was trimmed by 2 bases and the J gene end by 2 bases; junction bases not matched to a gene: 8. The CDR3 contains 15 residues. Per the germline V gene, CDR1 is DFQATT and CDR2 is SNEGSKA (reference sequence). CDR3 DNA: TGCAGTGCTAGACTGGCGGGAGGCCACCCCTACGAGCAGTACTTC. This codes for CSARLAGGHPYEQYF.

This clonotype has more than one count but fewer than ten. The V call is TRBV6-1, the J call TRBJ2-3, with D hard to call. The germline V gene encodes CDR1 MNHNS and CDR2 SASEGT. V lost 2 bases to trimming and J lost 2 bases, with 11 bases between them. The CDR3 loop spans 15 amino acids. The CDR3 DNA sequence: TGTGCCAGCAGTGAAACCGTACCGACCACAGATACGCAGTATTTT. Translation gives CASSETVPTTDTQYF.

The chain couples TRBV15 to TRBJ2-5, with a possible D match to TRBD1 (6 bases). Trimming shortened V by 0 bases and J by 1 base, and 15 bases separated the two germline ends. CDR3 length equals 17 residues. Germline-derived CDR1 and CDR2 are LNHNV and YYDKDF (reference sequence). This CDR3 reads CATSREGAYPFQETQYF. Written as DNA, the CDR3 is TGTGCCACCAGCAGAGAGGGGGCCTACCCATTCCAAGAGACCCAGTACTTC.

This clonotype appeared many times. The chain carries TRBV7-9 and TRBJ1-1, with 7 bases aligning to TRBD1. CDR1 and CDR2 from the germline V gene are SEHNR and FQNEAQ (reference sequence). The CDR3 is made up of 14 amino acids. The junction had 5 bases not matched to a gene; V was cut back by 5 bases and J by 2 bases. CDR3 coding DNA: TGTGCCAGCAGCGGAGGGACAGTTAACACTGAAGCTTTCTTT. Residues: CASSGGTVNTEAFF.

This clonotype has at least ten counts. This chain connects TRBV20-1 to TRBJ2-5, with TRBD1 identical over 7 bases. The CDR3 totals 14 residues. Unmatched junction bases numbered 4, after V lost 0 bases and J lost 3 bases. Germline V gene data show CDR1 as DFQATT and CDR2 as SNEGSKA (reference sequence). As DNA, the CDR3 is TGCAGTGCTAGAGACCCGACAGGGAAAGAGACCCAGTACTTC. It specifies CSARDPTGKETQYF.

The chain has TRBV6-5 and TRBJ2-1; unclear D gene. In germline, CDR1 is MNHEY, CDR2 SVGAGI. This CDR3 is built from 12 residues. The V and J ends lost 2 bases and 11 bases respectively, with 10 bases between them. CDR3 in DNA: TGTGCCAGCAGTTACGTTGTCTCTAAGCAGTTCTTC. Protein: CASSYVVSKQFF.